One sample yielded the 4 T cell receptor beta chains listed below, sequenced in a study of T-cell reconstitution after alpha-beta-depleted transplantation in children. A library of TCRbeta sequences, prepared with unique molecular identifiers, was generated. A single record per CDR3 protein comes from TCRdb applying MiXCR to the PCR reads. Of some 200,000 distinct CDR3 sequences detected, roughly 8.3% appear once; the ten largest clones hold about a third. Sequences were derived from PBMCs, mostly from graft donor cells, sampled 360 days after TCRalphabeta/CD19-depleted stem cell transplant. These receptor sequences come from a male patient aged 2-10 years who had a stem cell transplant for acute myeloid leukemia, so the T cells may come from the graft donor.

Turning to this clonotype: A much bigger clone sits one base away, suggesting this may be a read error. CDR3 loop: CASSHSRGYEQYF. CDR3 coding DNA: TGTGCCAGCAGTCACTCCAGGGGCTACGAGCAGTACTTC. J is TRBJ2-7 and V is TRBV6-2 or TRBV6-3; tentatively, D is TRBD1 (6 bases). CDR1 is MNHEY and CDR2 is SVGEGT in the germline V gene. The CDR3 has 13 amino acids.

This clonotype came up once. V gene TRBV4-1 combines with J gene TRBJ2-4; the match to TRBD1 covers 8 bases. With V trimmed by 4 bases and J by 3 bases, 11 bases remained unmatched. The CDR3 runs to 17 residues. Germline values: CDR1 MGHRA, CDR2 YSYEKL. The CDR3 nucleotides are TGCGCCAGCAGCCGATTGAGAGAACAGGGGGGCAAAAACATTCAGTACTTC. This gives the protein CASSRLREQGGKNIQYF.

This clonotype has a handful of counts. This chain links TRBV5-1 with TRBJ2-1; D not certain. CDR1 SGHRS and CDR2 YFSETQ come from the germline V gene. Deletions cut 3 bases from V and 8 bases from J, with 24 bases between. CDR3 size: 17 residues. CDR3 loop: CASSSIVIAKSRDEQFF. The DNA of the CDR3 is TGCGCCAGCAGCTCGATCGTGATCGCCAAGTCTCGCGATGAGCAGTTCTTC.

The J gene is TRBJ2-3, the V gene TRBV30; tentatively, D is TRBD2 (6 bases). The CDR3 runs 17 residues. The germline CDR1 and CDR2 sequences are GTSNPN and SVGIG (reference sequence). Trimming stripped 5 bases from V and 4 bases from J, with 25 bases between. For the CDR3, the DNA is TGTGCCTGGGCCCCCGGGACTCCAATCCGGGTGGCAGATACGCAGTATTTT. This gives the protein CAWAPGTPIRVADTQYF.